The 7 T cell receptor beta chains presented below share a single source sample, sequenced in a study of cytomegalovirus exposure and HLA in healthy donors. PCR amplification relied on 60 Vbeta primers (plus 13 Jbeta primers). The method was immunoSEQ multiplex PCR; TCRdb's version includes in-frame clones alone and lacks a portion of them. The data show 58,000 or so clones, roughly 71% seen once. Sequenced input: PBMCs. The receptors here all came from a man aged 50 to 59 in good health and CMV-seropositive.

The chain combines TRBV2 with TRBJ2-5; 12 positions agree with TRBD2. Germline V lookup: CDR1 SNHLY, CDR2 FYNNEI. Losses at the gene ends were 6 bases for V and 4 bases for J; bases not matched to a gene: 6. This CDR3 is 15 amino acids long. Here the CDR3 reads CASSKTSGRLETQYF. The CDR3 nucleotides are TGTGCCAGCAGCAAGACTAGCGGGAGATTAGAGACCCAGTACTTC.

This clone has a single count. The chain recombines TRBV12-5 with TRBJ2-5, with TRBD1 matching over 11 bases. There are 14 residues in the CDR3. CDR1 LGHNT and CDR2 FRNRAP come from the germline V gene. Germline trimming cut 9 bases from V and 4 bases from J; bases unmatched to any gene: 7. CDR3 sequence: CASEGQGVSETQYF. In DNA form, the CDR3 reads TGTGCTAGCGAGGGACAGGGGGTCTCAGAGACCCAGTACTTC. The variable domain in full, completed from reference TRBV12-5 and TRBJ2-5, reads DARVTQTPRHKVTEMGQEVTMRCQPILGHNTVFWYRQTMMQGLELLAYFRNRAPLDDSGMPKDRFSAEMPDATLATLKIQPSEPRDSAVYFCASEGQGVSETQYFGPGTRLLVL.

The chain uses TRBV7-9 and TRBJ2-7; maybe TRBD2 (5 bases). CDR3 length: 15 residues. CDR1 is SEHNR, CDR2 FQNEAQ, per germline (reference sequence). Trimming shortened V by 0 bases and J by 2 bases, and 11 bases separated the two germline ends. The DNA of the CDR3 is TGTGCCAGCAGCTTAGCTAGAGGGAATGCCTACGAGCAGTACTTC. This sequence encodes CASSLARGNAYEQYF.

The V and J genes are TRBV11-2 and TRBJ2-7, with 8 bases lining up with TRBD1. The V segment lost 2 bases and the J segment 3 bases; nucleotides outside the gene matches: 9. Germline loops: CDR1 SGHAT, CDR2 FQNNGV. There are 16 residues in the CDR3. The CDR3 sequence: CASSLFPGQGLYEQYF. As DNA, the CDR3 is TGTGCCAGCAGCTTATTCCCTGGACAGGGACTCTACGAGCAGTACTTC.

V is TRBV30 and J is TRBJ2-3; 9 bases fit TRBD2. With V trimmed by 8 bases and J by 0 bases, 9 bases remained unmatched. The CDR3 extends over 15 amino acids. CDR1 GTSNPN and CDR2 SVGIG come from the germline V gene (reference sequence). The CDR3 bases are TGTGCCAGCATGCGGGAGGGCGGTAGCACAGATACGCAGTATTTT. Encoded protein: CASMREGGSTDTQYF. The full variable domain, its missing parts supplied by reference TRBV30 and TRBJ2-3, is SQTIHQWPATLVQPVGSPLSLECTVEGTSNPNLYWYRQAAGRGLQLLFYSVGIGQISSEVPQNLSASRPQDRQFILSSKKLLLSDSGFYLCASMREGGSTDTQYFGPGTRLTVL.

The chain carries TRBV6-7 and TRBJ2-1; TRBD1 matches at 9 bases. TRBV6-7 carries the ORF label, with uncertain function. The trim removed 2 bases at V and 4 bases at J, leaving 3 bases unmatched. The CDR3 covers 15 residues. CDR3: CASSYRDREYNEQFF. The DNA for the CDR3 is TGTGCCAGCAGTTACCGGGACAGGGAATACAATGAGCAGTTCTTC.

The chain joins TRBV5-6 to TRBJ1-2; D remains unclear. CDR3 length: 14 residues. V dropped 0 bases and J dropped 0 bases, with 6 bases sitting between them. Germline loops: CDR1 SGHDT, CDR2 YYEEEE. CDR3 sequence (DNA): TGTGCCAGCAGCTTGGCGGTGGCTAACTATGGCTACACCTTC. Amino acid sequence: CASSLAVANYGYTF.